This TCR beta chain was captured in a study of cytomegalovirus exposure and HLA in healthy donors (dated by TCRdb to about 2017). Some background on the complete study: According to an earlier analysis of 550 to 750 of the donors, about 179 million T cells yielded roughly 100 million unique TCR beta sequences and 276 Gb of sequence data. An early release that covered more than 550 HLA-typed donors contained approximately 300 gigabases of sequencing data and 85 million to 100 million unique TCR sequences. Of the roughly 400 genotyped donors, less than 85% were placed in the genetic ancestry cluster associated with self-reported Caucasian donors. The aim of the study was to test whether cataloging public T cell receptors could identify signatures of past pathogen exposure. The study used immunosequencing to profile the T cell repertoires of 600 to 850 subjects and linked those repertoires to cytomegalovirus serostatus. Along with the approximately 700-subject first cohort, a separate validation cohort of around 120 different subjects was used. To predict cytomegalovirus infection status, the study combined high-throughput TCR immunosequencing, statistical association of individual TCRs with disease status, and machine learning. A later analysis re-analyzed previously published TCR beta repertoires from 666 donors and added high-resolution HLA genotyping to study TCR occurrence patterns. Rather than drawing on any new phenotypic data, the later analysis identified candidate immune exposures from TCR beta sequences and the way those sequences occurred across donors. An earlier analysis of several hundred of the donors applied high-throughput TCR beta sequencing to assess whether each TCR beta V gene segment acted as functional or pseudogenic. Donor age, sex, ethnicity and CMV serostatus were compiled together with the repertoire data. In a later genetic analysis, genome-wide SNP genotypes for about three fifths of the roughly 670 donors were used, and that subset was treated as a discovery cohort. Every discovery cohort repertoire had been produced on one sequencing platform. HLA typing covered class I and class II loci at four-digit resolution. Typing coverage differed by locus: A, B, C, DRB1 and DQB1 were typed in roughly 620-640 donors, DQA1 in 500 to 550, DPA1 in some 600, and DPB1 in around 440. Several DR-DQ haplotypes were handled as single units for association and clustering because linkage in the cohort was strong. On average, roughly 240,000 unique TCR beta nucleotide sequences were sequenced per donor among 350 to 400 genotyped donors of the cohort, with 15% to 20% of those sequences being non-productive.

In total, about 650 healthy bone marrow donors made up the cohort. At the time of sampling, every cohort member was nominally healthy, though immune exposures that went unrecorded were likely present. The donor was CMV seronegative and belonged to the group of over 350 seronegative cohort members. A peripheral blood sample was collected from each donor, and TCR beta sequencing was performed on peripheral blood mononuclear cells. The Qiagen DNeasy Blood Extraction Kit was used to extract genomic DNA from the blood cell samples. For this clone: The antigen this receptor binds is unknown. No quality values exist for individual bases; no much larger clone is one base distant.

Libraries were prepared through the immunoSEQ multiplex PCR assay. For the multiplex PCR, a mixture combining 60 forward primers for TCR Vbeta segments and 13 reverse primers for TCR Jbeta segments was used. A multiplex PCR assay on genomic DNA amplified the CDR3 region of rearranged TCR beta genes. The amplified TCR beta libraries were sequenced on the Illumina HiSeq System as 87-base-pair reads. The source study handled its data this way. In a later analysis, about 80 million unique TCR beta chains were counted across the 690 or so repertoires, and roughly 11 million of these chains were shared by at least two donors. Raw reads were error-corrected and collapsed into unique sequences with a nearest-neighbor algorithm that merged closely related sequences to remove PCR and sequencing errors. V, D and J gene segments were assigned by aligning CDR3 sequences to IMGT reference sequences. Each retained sequence needed at least a six-nucleotide match to both a V gene segment and a J gene segment. A rearrangement was called productive if the CDR3 had no stop codons and remained in frame with V and J, and every other rearrangement was called non-productive. CDR3 was defined by IMGT convention, running from the second conserved V-encoded cysteine to the conserved J-encoded phenylalanine. Sequences without an unambiguous match to a single V gene segment were excluded from the earlier analysis of about 640 of the donors. In an earlier analysis of 587 of the donors, V segments were called functional above 56.7% productive rearrangements and were called segregating when the between-donor standard deviation exceeded 5%. A statistical classification framework was developed to diagnose cytomegalovirus status using the catalog of TCR beta chain sequences. In a later analysis, V and J genes were assigned by comparing TCR nucleotide sequences against IMGT/GENE-DB human TR gene sequences. In a later analysis, CDR3 sequences and most-parsimonious VDJ recombination scenarios were assigned using the TCRdist pipeline. In a later analysis, each TCR beta chain was defined by its CDR3 amino acid sequence together with its V-gene family, and reads lacking a unique V-gene family were excluded. To address suspected cross-contamination and a sequencing artifact, a later analysis removed a few hundred highly shared, low-generation-probability nucleotide sequences. In a later analysis, a clonal expansion index for each public chain was calculated from normalized within-repertoire ranks of inferred template counts. Generation probabilities in a later analysis came from a VDJ recombination model fitted to out-of-frame rearrangements, and those results were checked against IGoR. Hypergeometric tests were used in a later analysis to score TCR-TCR, TCR-HLA and TCR-CMV co-occurrence, with a repertoire-size bias correction applied to the TCR pairs. To estimate false discovery rates, a later analysis permuted the HLA or CMV assignments 20 times. In a later analysis, co-occurring TCRs were grouped using DBSCAN, and TCRdist sequence similarity was added for clustering within HLA-allele-positive subsets. Repertoires with fewer than 30,000 or more than 120,000 public chains, plus five repertoires with anomalous nucleotide sharing, were excluded from co-occurrence clustering. TCRdb provides this immuneACCESS table in a form limited to in-frame rearrangements. Some clones are lacking; in checked studies, under half of them reflect an unresolved V gene, and why the rest are absent is not known. V, J and clone size are taken as reported in that table, and D and trimming were inferred from the DNA itself. The sample yields roughly 240,000 clones; 85% were counted once. Approximately 0.24% of the sample belongs to the ten largest clones.

The germline V gene encodes CDR1 SGHTS and CDR2 YDEGEE. The CDR3, cysteine through phenylalanine, is 15 amino acids long. Just CDR3 DNA is preserved here, 45 bases in frame from base 1. V is reduced by 5 bases and J by 0 bases, leaving a spacing of 12 bases between them. General study outcomes and caveats: Strong co-occurrence of HLA alleles, especially DR and DQ, made assigning TCR associations to individual alleles difficult. A few of the identified cytomegalovirus-associated TCR beta chains were confirmed in vitro to be specific for cytomegalovirus antigens. Correlated functional status among segregating V segments might reflect linkage disequilibrium, but an unknown experimental factor could not be ruled out. In an earlier analysis of around 500 of the donors, most TCR beta V segments appeared in productive rearrangements about 90% or about 30% of the time, broadly matching IMGT annotations. According to a later analysis, TCR association rates differed among HLA loci, with DRB1 alleles showing the most associated TCRs and HLA-C alleles showing the fewest. In a later analysis, several top co-occurrence clusters were reported to appear linked to parvovirus B19, influenza, CMV and Epstein-Barr virus. A cluster of highly shared sequence variants was judged likely to represent a technical artifact of the sequencing pipeline. A further reported finding was that TCR beta sequences accurately predicted the HLA-A and HLA-B alleles for most subjects in the first cohort. Across donors, most TCR sequences were observed very rarely, whereas some public TCRs were present in many individuals. The classifier was reported to diagnose cytomegalovirus status with high specificity and sensitivity in both the original cohort and the validation cohort. In a later genetic analysis, a missense DCLRE1C variant was associated with V-gene and J-gene trimming of TCR beta chains, and the association was replicated in an independent cohort. Specific HLA alleles were associated with 15,000 to 20,000 TCR beta sequences at a false discovery rate of 0.05 in a later analysis. In the study, around 160 TCR beta chains were listed as associated with cytomegalovirus. The authors suggested that the approach could potentially be generalized to other disease states and immunological phenotypes. According to a later genetic analysis, donors in an Asian-associated ancestry cluster had fewer N-insertions in productive TCRs than the approximately 630-donor mean. A later analysis found that HLA-associated TCR beta chains were more clonally expanded and had lower generation probabilities than equally common non-associated chains. Because HLA typing was unavailable for some donors at each locus, only the typed subset was used in association tests. The only immune exposure information available for the cohort was CMV serostatus. In a later analysis, most CMV-associated TCR beta chains were found to appear HLA-restricted, with HLA associations seemingly driven largely by CMV exposure. Because counts were too low, under 20 rarely observed V segments, including chromosome 9 orphons, were left out of the earlier analysis of roughly 600 of the donors. This cohort had only TCR beta chains sequenced, and the lack of alpha or paired-chain data limited which features could be detected. Because the 87-base-pair reads could not distinguish some IMGT-functional V segments, including TRBV6-2 and TRBV6-3, those segments were excluded. Presence/absence analyses assumed roughly uniform sequencing depth across donors, an assumption that may not hold.

Sample: PBMCs. This receptor chain uses TRBV5-8 and TRBJ1-5, with the identity of the D gene unclear. The origin of this receptor is a girl aged 2-9 years in good health and CMV-seronegative. The bases read TGTGCCAGCAGGGAGGCATACAGTAGCAATCAGCCCCAGCATTTT. It translates as CASREAYSSNQPQHF. The full variable domain, completed from the reference TRBV5-8 and TRBJ1-5 proteins outside the CDR3, reads EAGVTQSPTHLIKTRGQQATLRCSPISGHTSVYWYQQALGLGLQFLLWYDEGEERNRGNFPPRFSGRQFPNYSSELNVNALELEDSALYLCASREAYSSNQPQHFGDGTRLSIL.